These 15 T cell receptor beta chains were sequenced from one sample in a study of blood T cell repertoires in COVID-19. Assay: immunoSEQ multiplex PCR; the TCRdb copy retains only in-frame clones and omits some. Of around 160,000 clones listed, about 89% are singletons. The material sequenced was peripheral blood. These receptors all come from a man aged 80 or over with acute or convalescent COVID-19.

There are a few counts of this clone. The chain recombines TRBV7-8 with TRBJ2-1, with D perhaps TRBD1 (6 bases). V was cut by 5 bases and J by 3 bases, with 17 bases left in between. From germline, CDR1 is SGHVS and CDR2 FQNEAQ. The CDR3 totals 16 residues. The CDR3 coding sequence is TGTGCCAGCAGCGTTGGGCCGCAGGGGTTCTACAATGAGCAGTTCTTC. It yields the protein CASSVGPQGFYNEQFF.

The chain recombines TRBV29-1 with TRBJ2-7; the D gene is possibly TRBD1 (6 bases). Germline values: CDR1 SQVTM, CDR2 ANQGSEA. The CDR3 consists of 13 residues. The V end was cut by 5 bases, the J end by 3 bases, with 14 bases between. CDR3 residues: CSVIRGDRYEQYF. CDR3 sequence (DNA): TGCAGCGTTATCAGGGGAGATCGCTACGAGCAGTACTTC.

In this sample, this clone turned up a few times. V is TRBV11-2 and J is TRBJ2-7, with 9 bases matching TRBD1. This CDR3 region has 15 residues. Germline-derived CDR1 and CDR2 are SGHAT and FQNNGV. After removal of 1 base from V and 5 bases from J, the junction contained 6 bases not matched to a gene. CDR3 DNA: TGTGCCAGCAGCTTAGCAGGGACAGGGACCCACGAGCAGTACTTC. Its translation: CASSLAGTGTHEQYF.

This clone was observed once. The chain couples TRBV6-6 to TRBJ2-7; 11 bases fit TRBD2. V shed 7 bases and J 8 bases; nucleotides not matched to a gene: 10. The CDR3 sequence is 14 residues long. Germline V gene lookup returns CDR1 MNHNY and CDR2 SVGAGI (reference sequence). CDR3 sequence (DNA): TGTGCCAGCAACCAACCGGGACTAGCGGTCAAGCAGTACTTC. Translated, it gives CASNQPGLAVKQYF.

The V call is TRBV2, the J call TRBJ2-1, with a tentative D call TRBD2 (6 bases). Germline V gene data show CDR1 as SNHLY and CDR2 as FYNNEI. Between the trimmed V and J ends, which lost 4 bases and 10 bases, there was a span of 26 bases. CDR3 length: 17 amino acids. The CDR3 reads CASSVFGGVVIFPEQFF. The CDR3 DNA follows: TGTGCCAGCAGTGTATTCGGGGGTGTAGTTATTTTCCCCGAGCAGTTCTTC.

This clone was observed once. This chain links TRBV9 with TRBJ2-2; D perhaps matches TRBD2 (6 bases). Per the germline V gene, CDR1 is SGDLS and CDR2 is YYNGEE. The CDR3 consists of 16 residues. The ends were cut back, 0 bases at V and 3 bases at J, with 12 bases in the middle. Here the CDR3 reads CASSVGWGVDTGELFF. Written as DNA, the CDR3 is TGTGCCAGCAGCGTAGGTTGGGGGGTAGACACCGGGGAGCTGTTTTTT.

The rearrangement uses TRBV28 and TRBJ1-1; D not certain. Trimming pared 3 bases from V and 5 bases from J, leaving 10 bases between. The germline CDR1 and CDR2 sequences are MDHEN and SYDVKM. CDR3 length equals 13 residues. CDR3 coding DNA: TGTGCCAGCAGTTTCTCCCCGGGGACTGAAGCTTTCTTT. It is translated as CASSFSPGTEAFF.

V usage is TRBV7-2 and J usage is TRBJ2-5; 11 bases align to TRBD2. V lost 5 bases to trimming and J lost 2 bases; unmatched junction nucleotides: 7. CDR3 size: 16 residues. Germline V gives CDR1 SGHTA, CDR2 FQGNSA. The CDR3 nucleotides are TGTGCCAGCAGCATTAGCGGGGGGGACTTGCAAGAGACCCAGTACTTC. Protein sequence: CASSISGGDLQETQYF.

The V and J genes are TRBV5-5 and TRBJ2-5; the D is unclear. The CDR3 contains 11 residues. V was pared by 4 bases and J by 4 bases, with 5 bases between. Per the germline V gene, CDR1 is SGHKS and CDR2 is YYEKEE (reference sequence). The DNA of the CDR3 is TGTGCCAGCAGCACCGGAGAGACCCAGTACTTC. Protein product: CASSTGETQYF.

J is TRBJ2-2 and V is TRBV19; D may be TRBD2 (6 bases). Trimming removed 4 bases from V and 4 bases from J, with 13 bases in between. The CDR3 is made up of 15 amino acids. Germline V CDR1 and CDR2: LNHDA, SQIVND (reference sequence). This CDR3 is CASSSGAGITGELFF. The DNA for the CDR3 is TGTGCCAGTAGTAGCGGGGCAGGCATCACCGGGGAGCTGTTTTTT.

The rearrangement links TRBV5-1 to TRBJ2-1, with unresolved D. The V gene's germline CDR1 is SGHRS and CDR2 YFSETQ. The CDR3 has 17 residues. Trimming cost V 2 bases and J 2 bases, with 17 bases left between them. The CDR3 sequence is CASSFGLRPTTYNEQFF. The CDR3, as DNA: TGCGCCAGCAGCTTCGGGTTGAGGCCCACAACCTACAATGAGCAGTTCTTC.

The chain recombines TRBV15 with TRBJ1-5; the D gene is possibly TRBD1 (6 bases). Looked up from germline, CDR1 is LNHNV and CDR2 is YYDKDF (reference sequence). The CDR3 is 13 residues long. The germline V and J ends were trimmed by 0 bases and 7 bases, with 7 bases remaining between them. This chain's CDR3 is CATSRDQGQPQHF. The CDR3 DNA follows: TGTGCCACCAGCAGAGATCAGGGGCAGCCCCAGCATTTT.

This clone was counted only a few times. For the CDR3, the DNA is TGCGCCAGCAGCTTGAGCCCTGGGACAGTCACTGAAGCTTTCTTT. Its translation: CASSLSPGTVTEAFF. The chain recombines TRBV5-1 with TRBJ1-1; 7 bases line up with TRBD1. Per the germline V gene, CDR1 is SGHRS and CDR2 is YFSETQ. Trimming at V came to 1 base and at J to 4 bases, leaving 7 bases not matched to a gene. The CDR3 loop spans 15 amino acids.

The V and J genes are TRBV6-1 and TRBJ2-7, with D perhaps TRBD1 (5 bases). Germline-derived CDR1 and CDR2 are MNHNS and SASEGT. Trimming shortened V by 3 bases and J by 0 bases, and 12 bases separated the two germline ends. This CDR3 comprises 15 residues. CDR3 bases: TGTGCCAGCAGTGATAGGGGCCGTAGCTCCTACGAGCAGTACTTC. It encodes CASSDRGRSSYEQYF.

The chain links TRBV4-2 to TRBJ2-7; 7 bases are shared with TRBD1. The germline gives CDR1 LGHNA, CDR2 YNFKEQ. V lost 2 bases to trimming and J lost 4 bases; unmatched junction nucleotides: 8. The CDR3 is made up of 15 amino acids. CDR3 sequence: CASSQTPDRAYEQYF. The CDR3 DNA is TGTGCCAGCAGCCAAACACCCGACAGGGCGTACGAGCAGTACTTC.